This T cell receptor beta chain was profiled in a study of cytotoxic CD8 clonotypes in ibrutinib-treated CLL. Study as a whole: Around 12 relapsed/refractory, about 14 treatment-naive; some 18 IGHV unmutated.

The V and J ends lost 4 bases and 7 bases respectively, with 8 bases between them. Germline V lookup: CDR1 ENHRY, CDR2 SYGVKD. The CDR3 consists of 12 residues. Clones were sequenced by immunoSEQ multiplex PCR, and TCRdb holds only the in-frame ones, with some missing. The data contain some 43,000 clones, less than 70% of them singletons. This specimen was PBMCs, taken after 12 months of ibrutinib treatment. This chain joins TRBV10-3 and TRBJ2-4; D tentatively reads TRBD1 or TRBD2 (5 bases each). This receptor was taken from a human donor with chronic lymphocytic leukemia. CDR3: CAISGWGNIQYF. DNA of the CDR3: TGTGCCATCAGTGGCTGGGGGAACATTCAGTACTTC.